The 15 T cell receptor beta chains in this list originate from one sample, sequenced in a study of T cell responses to AZD1222 COVID-19 vaccine. The protocol was immunoSEQ multiplex PCR, while the TCRdb copy is restricted to in-frame clones and leaves out a portion. In the table there are about 130,000 clones, approximately 94% of which are singletons. Sequencing was performed on peripheral blood, taken on day 0 of AZD1222 vaccination. The receptors originated from an adult in good health.

This chain uses TRBV18 with TRBJ1-4; D remains unclear. Germline V gene data show CDR1 as KGHSH and CDR2 as LQKENI. There are 13 residues in the CDR3. V was trimmed by 2 bases and J by 7 bases, leaving 8 bases between them. The CDR3 spells CASSPWAGEKLFF. The CDR3 coding sequence is TGTGCCAGCTCACCATGGGCCGGTGAAAAACTGTTTTTT.

V gene TRBV6-5 combines with J gene TRBJ1-2; D is possibly TRBD1 (6 bases). Germline loops: CDR1 MNHEY, CDR2 SVGAGI. Trimming took 6 bases from V and 8 from J, leaving 13 bases between them. CDR3 length: 12 residues. The CDR3 DNA reads as TGTGCCAGCAGCAACTCAGGGGTCGGCTACACCTTC. Translation: CASSNSGVGYTF.

The chain uses TRBV5-1 and TRBJ1-1; D is unresolved. Trimming stripped 0 bases from V and 4 bases from J, with 13 bases between. This CDR3 comprises 15 residues. Germline values: CDR1 SGHRS, CDR2 YFSETQ. CDR3 sequence: CASSLVFGMGTEAFF. The DNA of the CDR3 is TGCGCCAGCAGCTTGGTGTTTGGGATGGGCACTGAAGCTTTCTTT.

The CDR3 region has the DNA TGTGCCAGCAGTTTCACCACAGGGGAGCCTTTCTTT. This gives the protein CASSFTTGEPFF. The J gene is TRBJ1-1, the V gene TRBV12-3 or TRBV12-4; 7 nucleotides match TRBD1. Trimming at V came to 3 bases and at J to 12 bases, leaving 7 bases not matched to a gene. This CDR3 comprises 12 residues.

This CDR3 reads CASSPPGQGVANEQFF. The CDR3 DNA reads TGTGCCAGCTCACCACCGGGGCAGGGAGTTGCTAATGAGCAGTTCTTC. This chain joins TRBV18 and TRBJ2-1; D is possibly TRBD1 or TRBD2 (5 bases each). CDR3 size: 16 residues. V dropped 0 bases and J dropped 7 bases, with 16 bases sitting between them. Germline V gene data show CDR1 as KGHSH and CDR2 as LQKENI.

This chain joins TRBV9 and TRBJ2-1; TRBD1 aligns across 11 bases. The CDR3 runs to 15 residues. With 0 bases clipped from V and 5 bases from J, the junction kept 1 base outside the gene matches. CDR1 and CDR2 (germline): SGDLS, YYNGEE. As DNA, the CDR3 is TGTGCCAGCAGCGTAGGGACAGGGGGCCACAATGAGCAGTTCTTC. This translates into CASSVGTGGHNEQFF.

This clone has a single count. The chain recombines TRBV6-6 with TRBJ1-1; D is possibly TRBD1 (6 bases). Germline V CDR1 and CDR2: MNHNY, SVGAGI (reference sequence). This CDR3 region has 14 residues. V was trimmed by 2 bases and J by 0 bases, leaving 7 bases between them. CDR3 in amino acids: CASSYDRMNTEAFF. The DNA of the CDR3 is TGTGCCAGCAGTTACGACAGGATGAACACTGAAGCTTTCTTT.

The chain uses TRBV10-3 and TRBJ1-1, with 7 bases aligning to TRBD1. CDR3 length equals 14 residues. V was pared by 5 bases and J by 1 base, with 4 bases of the junction left unmatched. Germline V gene lookup returns CDR1 ENHRY and CDR2 SYGVKD. The chain's CDR3 is CAISNRGENTEAFF. Here the CDR3 DNA reads TGTGCCATCAGTAACAGGGGCGAGAACACTGAAGCTTTCTTT.

The CDR3 region has the DNA TGTGCCACCTTCGGTACGGGGGTCGGGCGCAATCAGCCCCAGCATTTT. Amino acid sequence: CATFGTGVGRNQPQHF. This chain joins TRBV28 and TRBJ1-5; weak D call: TRBD1 (5 bases). There are 16 residues in the CDR3. CDR1 MDHEN and CDR2 SYDVKM come from the germline V gene. V was shortened by 10 bases and J by 2 bases, with 21 bases between the two germline ends.

The chain has TRBV29-1 and TRBJ1-1; the D gene is possibly TRBD1 (5 bases). In germline, CDR1 is SQVTM, CDR2 ANQGSEA. V shed 7 bases and J shed 1 base, with 19 bases lying between them. The CDR3 runs to 15 residues. This CDR3 reads CSADQTGGRNTEAFF. CDR3 nucleotide sequence: TGCAGCGCCGACCAGACCGGGGGAAGGAACACTGAAGCTTTCTTT.

J is TRBJ2-1 and V is TRBV5-4; TRBD2 matches 7 bases. Germline CDR1 is SGHNT and CDR2 is YYREEE (reference sequence). V lost 2 bases, J lost 5 bases, and 4 bases stayed unmatched. This CDR3 region has 14 residues. As DNA, the CDR3 is TGTGCCAGCAGCTTTACTAGCGTGGACAATGAGCAGTTCTTC. It encodes CASSFTSVDNEQFF.

This clone has a single count. The J gene is TRBJ2-7, the V gene TRBV11-2; D call uncertain. The CDR3 loop spans 14 amino acids. Trimming took off 5 bases at V and 4 bases at J, with 15 bases between the two ends. Germline V CDR1 and CDR2: SGHAT, FQNNGV. CDR3 in amino acids: CASSLAPHDYEQYF. CDR3 in DNA: TGTGCCAGCAGCCTCGCCCCACACGATTACGAGCAGTACTTC.

V gene TRBV6-5 combines with J gene TRBJ1-1; D is uncertain. V shed 6 bases and J shed 6 bases, with 17 bases lying between them. The CDR3 spans 14 residues. Germline CDR1 is MNHEY and CDR2 is SVGAGI. This chain's CDR3 is CASRGSLGGPEAFF. The CDR3 DNA follows: TGTGCCAGCAGAGGGTCGCTCGGAGGACCTGAAGCTTTCTTT.

The V and J genes are TRBV6-6 and TRBJ2-1; D possibly corresponds to TRBD1 (6 bases). This CDR3 region has 14 residues. The V end was cut by 4 bases, the J end by 9 bases, with 16 bases between. From germline, CDR1 is MNHNY and CDR2 SVGAGI (reference sequence). The CDR3 DNA reads as TGTGCCAGCAGTTTTCTAACAGGGTCGGGTGAGCAGTTCTTC. It is translated as CASSFLTGSGEQFF.

The J gene is TRBJ1-1, the V gene TRBV5-1; 7 positions match TRBD1. Germline assignment: CDR1 SGHRS and CDR2 YFSETQ. This CDR3 comprises 14 residues. J was trimmed by 1 base and V by 0 bases; bases with no gene match: 0. The chain's CDR3 is CASSLDRGNTEAFF. DNA of the CDR3: TGCGCCAGCAGCTTGGACAGGGGGAACACTGAAGCTTTCTTT. The full variable domain, its missing parts supplied by reference TRBV5-1 and TRBJ1-1, is KAGVTQTPRYLIKTRGQQVTLSCSPISGHRSVSWYQQTPGQGLQFLFEYFSETQRNKGNFPGRFSGRQFSNSRSEMNVSTLELGDSALYLCASSLDRGNTEAFFGQGTRLTVV.